Following are 26 T cell receptor beta chains from one sample sequenced in a study of blood T cell repertoires in COVID-19. The table came from immunoSEQ multiplex PCR; TCRdb's copy has only in-frame clones and leaves some out. There are about 190,000 clones in the sample; 84% occur only once, and about 15% lies in the top ten. The sequencing sample was made of peripheral blood. These receptor sequences come from a man aged 30 to 39 with active or convalescent COVID-19.

J is TRBJ2-7 and V is TRBV28; 7 nucleotides line up with TRBD2. CDR3 length: 14 residues. Trimming removed 3 bases from V and 2 bases from J; junction bases left unmatched: 4. The germline gives CDR1 MDHEN, CDR2 SYDVKM. CDR3 protein: CASSFEGGPYEQYF. The CDR3 nucleotides read TGTGCCAGCAGTTTCGAGGGAGGGCCCTACGAGCAGTACTTC.

The V call is TRBV3-1 (or the pseudogene TRBV3-2), the J call TRBJ2-4, with D unclear. The germline CDR1 and CDR2 sequences are LGHDT and YNNKEL (reference sequence). Deletions cut 5 bases from V and 0 bases from J, with 5 bases between. The CDR3 length is 13 residues. The CDR3 here is CASSAVAKNIQYF. In nucleotides, the CDR3 is TGTGCCAGCAGCGCGGTAGCCAAAAACATTCAGTACTTC.

CDR3 residues: CAGGTGPTGQFF. CDR3 DNA sequence: TGTGCCGGGGGGACCGGCCCAACGGGGCAGTTCTTC. The V and J genes are TRBV21-1 and TRBJ2-1; the D call TRBD2 from the table was never checked on the DNA. TRBV21-1 is annotated as a pseudogene. The CDR3 covers 12 residues.

V gene TRBV27 combines with J gene TRBJ2-7; tentatively, D is TRBD1 (6 bases). V was shortened by 3 bases and J by 3 bases, with 24 bases between the two germline ends. The CDR3 has 18 amino acids. CDR1 MNHEY and CDR2 SMNVEV come from the germline V gene (reference sequence). The CDR3 is CASSFTPPTGPNLYEQYF. The CDR3 coding sequence is TGTGCCAGCAGTTTCACCCCCCCGACAGGCCCGAATCTCTACGAGCAGTACTTC.

This rearrangement joins TRBV7-6 to TRBJ2-3; no reliable D call. Germline assignment: CDR1 SGHVS and CDR2 FNYEAQ. The ends were cut back, 1 base at V and 4 bases at J, with 9 bases in the middle. This CDR3 region has 14 residues. The CDR3 region is CASSLGWSADTQYF. The DNA of the CDR3 is TGTGCCAGCAGCTTAGGCTGGAGTGCAGATACGCAGTATTTT.

The chain is built from TRBV11-3 and TRBJ2-7; TRBD1 agrees at 8 bases. Germline CDR1 and CDR2: SGHNT and YENEEA. This CDR3 comprises 19 residues. The V gene end was trimmed by 0 bases and the J gene end by 4 bases; junction bases not matched to a gene: 17. CDR3 sequence: CASSLDGRGRRIVGYEQYF. The CDR3 coding sequence is TGTGCCAGCAGCTTAGACGGCAGGGGGCGTCGTATTGTGGGGTACGAGCAGTACTTC. Together with reference TRBV11-3 and TRBJ2-7, the CDR3 gives the full variable domain: EAGVVQSPRYKIIEKKQPVAFWCNPISGHNTLYWYLQNLGQGPELLIRYENEEAVDDSQLPKDRFSAERLKGVDSTLKIQPAELGDSAVYLCASSLDGRGRRIVGYEQYFGPGTRLTVT.

The V gene is TRBV6-2 or TRBV6-3, the J gene TRBJ1-5; D is undetermined. The germline gives CDR1 MNHEY, CDR2 SVGEGT. Deletions cut 2 bases from V and 1 base from J, with 6 bases between. CDR3 size: 14 residues. The CDR3 nucleotides read TGTGCCAGCAGTTACGTACAGAGCAATCAGCCCCAGCATTTT. It yields the protein CASSYVQSNQPQHF.

The V and J genes are TRBV19 and TRBJ1-5, with D possibly TRBD1 on 6 matching bases. Trimming pared 3 bases from V and 3 bases from J, leaving 9 bases between. The germline V gene encodes CDR1 LNHDA and CDR2 SQIVND (reference sequence). The CDR3 has 14 residues. CDR3 in DNA: TGTGCCAGTAGTATGGACAGAATCAATCAGCCCCAGCATTTT. Encoded protein: CASSMDRINQPQHF.

CDR3 DNA sequence: TGTGCCAGCAGTTACAGGGATCGAGGGTTTAATCAGCCCCAGCATTTT. This translates into CASSYRDRGFNQPQHF. The gene calls are TRBV6-2 or TRBV6-3 and TRBJ1-5, with D uncertain. Between the trimmed V and J ends, which lost 2 bases and 4 bases, there was a span of 15 bases. This CDR3 region has 16 residues. Germline loops: CDR1 MNHEY, CDR2 SVGEGT.

The rearrangement links TRBV5-5 to TRBJ2-7; tentatively, D is TRBD1 (5 bases). Germline V gene data show CDR1 as SGHKS and CDR2 as YYEKEE (reference sequence). The germline V and J ends were trimmed by 3 bases and 4 bases, with 17 bases remaining between them. The CDR3 totals 15 residues. CDR3 coding DNA: TGTGCCAGCAGCTCGTGGGGCCCGATACATTACGAGCAGTACGTC. Encoded protein: CASSSWGPIHYEQYV.

The chain recombines TRBV19 with TRBJ1-3; 7 bases agree with TRBD1. The trim removed 6 bases at V and 0 bases at J, leaving 5 bases unmatched. The CDR3 totals 15 residues. In germline, CDR1 is LNHDA, CDR2 SQIVND (reference sequence). In nucleotides, the CDR3 is TGTGCCAGTAGCGACAGGGACCGCTCTGGAAACACCATATATTTT. The encoded protein is CASSDRDRSGNTIYF.

The V gene is TRBV5-4, the J gene TRBJ2-5; 13 bases align to TRBD2. CDR1 is SGHNT and CDR2 is YYREEE in the germline V gene (reference sequence). This CDR3 comprises 16 residues. The ends lost 4 bases at V and 3 bases at J; junction bases unmatched: 6. As DNA, the CDR3 is TGTGCCAGCAGCCCCGGACTAGCGGGAGTGGAAGAGACCCAGTACTTC. It specifies CASSPGLAGVEETQYF.

This rearrangement joins TRBV5-4 to TRBJ2-3; 7 nucleotides match TRBD1. Germline CDR1 SGHNT, CDR2 YYREEE (reference sequence). After removal of 0 bases from V and 3 bases from J, the junction contained 1 base not matched to a gene. The CDR3 has 14 amino acids. The CDR3: CASSLDRGTDTQYF. Written as DNA, the CDR3 is TGTGCCAGCAGCTTGGACAGGGGAACAGATACGCAGTATTTT.

This rearrangement joins TRBV4-3 to TRBJ1-2, with D tentatively TRBD1 (6 bases). The CDR3 sequence is 15 residues long. Germline V gives CDR1 LGHNA, CDR2 YSLEER. V was shortened by 0 bases and J by 8 bases, with 16 bases between the two germline ends. DNA for the CDR3: TGCGCCAGCAGCCAAGAGGGGGCCCGGGGGGACGGCTACACCTTC. Residues: CASSQEGARGDGYTF.

The J gene is TRBJ2-3, the V gene TRBV5-6; 11 bases map to TRBD1. V gave up 4 bases and J gave up 3 bases; unmatched junction bases: 7. The CDR3 runs 16 residues. Germline V gives CDR1 SGHDT, CDR2 YYEEEE. CDR3 loop: CASSPDRGPVTDTQYF. In nucleotides, the CDR3 is TGTGCCAGCAGCCCGGACAGGGGGCCAGTGACAGATACGCAGTATTTT.

The chain combines TRBV28 with TRBJ1-4; D is unresolved. This CDR3 spans 14 amino acids. The germline V and J ends were trimmed by 2 bases and 6 bases, with 10 bases remaining between them. Germline V lookup: CDR1 MDHEN, CDR2 SYDVKM. CDR3 DNA sequence: TGTGCCAGCAGTTTAATGGCATCCTATGAAAAACTGTTTTTT. Translation: CASSLMASYEKLFF.

Concerning this clone itself: This CDR3 is also generated by other DNA sequences in the sample. The CDR3 nucleotides are TGTGCCAGTAGTCAAGGGGACTATGGCTACACCTTC. The encoded protein is CASSQGDYGYTF. The J gene is TRBJ1-2, the V gene TRBV19; D perhaps matches TRBD1 (5 bases). Germline V gene data show CDR1 as LNHDA and CDR2 as SQIVND (reference sequence). V was trimmed by 5 bases and J by 3 bases, leaving 7 bases between them. The CDR3 sequence is 12 residues long.

The chain employs TRBV7-9 and TRBJ1-2; no definite D call. The CDR3 contains 14 residues. Trimming cost V 1 base and J 1 base, with 7 bases left between them. Germline-derived CDR1 and CDR2 are SEHNR and FQNEAQ (reference sequence). CDR3 protein: CASSLVASNYGYTF. Here the CDR3 DNA reads TGTGCCAGCAGCTTAGTAGCCAGTAACTATGGCTACACCTTC.

The gene calls are TRBV15 and TRBJ2-3; tentatively, D is TRBD2 (7 bases). Trimming pared 4 bases from V and 2 bases from J, leaving 16 bases between. This CDR3 region has 16 residues. Germline CDR1 LNHNV, CDR2 YYDKDF (reference sequence). DNA for the CDR3: TGTGCCACCAGCACAAGGAGGGGGGGCTCCACAGATACGCAGTATTTT. Translated, it gives CATSTRRGGSTDTQYF.

The chain is built from TRBV19 and TRBJ1-4; the match to TRBD1 covers 10 bases. V lost 5 bases, J lost 8 bases, and 8 bases stayed unmatched. Germline V gives CDR1 LNHDA, CDR2 SQIVND (reference sequence). This CDR3 region has 15 residues. In DNA form, the CDR3 reads TGTGCCAGTAGTGCGACAGGGGGCGCAGGCGAAAAACTGTTTTTT. Its translation: CASSATGGAGEKLFF.

This clone occurred a few times. The rearrangement links TRBV7-2 to TRBJ2-5; possibly TRBD2 for D (5 bases). The germline gives CDR1 SGHTA, CDR2 FQGNSA. Trimming took 4 bases from V and 7 from J, leaving 13 bases between them. The CDR3 totals 13 residues. CDR3 nucleotides: TGTGCCAGCAGCTCCGGGGAAGGGCGGACCCAGTACTTC. Protein product: CASSSGEGRTQYF.

This chain's CDR3 is CASSQAGLAGPAGTQYF. In DNA form, the CDR3 reads TGTGCCAGCAGCCAAGCGGGACTAGCGGGGCCCGCGGGTACGCAGTATTTT. V usage is TRBV9 and J usage is TRBJ2-3; 13 bases agree with TRBD2. The CDR3 is 17 amino acids. CDR1 and CDR2 (germline): SGDLS, YYNGEE. Trimming cost V 4 bases and J 8 bases; bases outside gene matches: 13.

This clone was detected only a few times. This rearrangement joins TRBV7-9 to TRBJ2-1; 7 positions agree with TRBD2. CDR3 length: 18 residues. V trimming: 5 bases; J trimming: 5 bases; junction bases outside the gene matches: 18. Germline CDR1 is SEHNR and CDR2 is FQNEAQ (reference sequence). The chain's CDR3 is CASSPAFFTSVRNNEQFF. The CDR3 nucleotides are TGTGCCAGCAGCCCAGCCTTCTTTACTAGCGTAAGAAACAATGAGCAGTTCTTC.

This chain links TRBV19 with TRBJ1-1, with D unclear. This CDR3 spans 18 amino acids. The germline V and J ends were trimmed by 3 bases and 0 bases, with 20 bases remaining between them. CDR1 and CDR2 from the germline V gene are LNHDA and SQIVND (reference sequence). CDR3 in amino acids: CASSIRENFRTLNTEAFF. The CDR3 DNA reads as TGTGCCAGTAGTATTAGGGAGAATTTCAGGACCTTGAACACTGAAGCTTTCTTT.

The V and J genes are TRBV11-2 and TRBJ1-1, with D perhaps matching TRBD1 (5 bases). Germline-derived CDR1 and CDR2 are SGHAT and FQNNGV. The CDR3 totals 15 residues. The V end was cut by 5 bases, the J end by 0 bases, with 13 bases between. CDR3 in amino acids: CASSALQGLNTEAFF. Written as DNA, the CDR3 is TGTGCCAGCAGCGCTCTGCAGGGCCTGAACACTGAAGCTTTCTTT. Based on the CDR3 plus reference TRBV11-2 and TRBJ1-1, the full variable domain is EAGVAQSPRYKIIEKRQSVAFWCNPISGHATLYWYQQILGQGPKLLIQFQNNGVVDDSQLPKDRFSAERLKGVDSTLKIQPAKLEDSAVYLCASSALQGLNTEAFFGQGTRLTVV.

The rearrangement joins TRBV24-1 to TRBJ1-2; possibly TRBD1 for D (5 bases). CDR1 and CDR2 from the germline V gene are KGHDR and SFDVKD. The CDR3 is made up of 15 amino acids. The V end lost 5 bases, the J end lost 0 bases, and 12 bases lay between the germline ends. CDR3 amino acids: CATSAGGEANYGYTF. The CDR3 nucleotides read TGTGCCACCAGTGCCGGGGGGGAAGCTAACTATGGCTACACCTTC.